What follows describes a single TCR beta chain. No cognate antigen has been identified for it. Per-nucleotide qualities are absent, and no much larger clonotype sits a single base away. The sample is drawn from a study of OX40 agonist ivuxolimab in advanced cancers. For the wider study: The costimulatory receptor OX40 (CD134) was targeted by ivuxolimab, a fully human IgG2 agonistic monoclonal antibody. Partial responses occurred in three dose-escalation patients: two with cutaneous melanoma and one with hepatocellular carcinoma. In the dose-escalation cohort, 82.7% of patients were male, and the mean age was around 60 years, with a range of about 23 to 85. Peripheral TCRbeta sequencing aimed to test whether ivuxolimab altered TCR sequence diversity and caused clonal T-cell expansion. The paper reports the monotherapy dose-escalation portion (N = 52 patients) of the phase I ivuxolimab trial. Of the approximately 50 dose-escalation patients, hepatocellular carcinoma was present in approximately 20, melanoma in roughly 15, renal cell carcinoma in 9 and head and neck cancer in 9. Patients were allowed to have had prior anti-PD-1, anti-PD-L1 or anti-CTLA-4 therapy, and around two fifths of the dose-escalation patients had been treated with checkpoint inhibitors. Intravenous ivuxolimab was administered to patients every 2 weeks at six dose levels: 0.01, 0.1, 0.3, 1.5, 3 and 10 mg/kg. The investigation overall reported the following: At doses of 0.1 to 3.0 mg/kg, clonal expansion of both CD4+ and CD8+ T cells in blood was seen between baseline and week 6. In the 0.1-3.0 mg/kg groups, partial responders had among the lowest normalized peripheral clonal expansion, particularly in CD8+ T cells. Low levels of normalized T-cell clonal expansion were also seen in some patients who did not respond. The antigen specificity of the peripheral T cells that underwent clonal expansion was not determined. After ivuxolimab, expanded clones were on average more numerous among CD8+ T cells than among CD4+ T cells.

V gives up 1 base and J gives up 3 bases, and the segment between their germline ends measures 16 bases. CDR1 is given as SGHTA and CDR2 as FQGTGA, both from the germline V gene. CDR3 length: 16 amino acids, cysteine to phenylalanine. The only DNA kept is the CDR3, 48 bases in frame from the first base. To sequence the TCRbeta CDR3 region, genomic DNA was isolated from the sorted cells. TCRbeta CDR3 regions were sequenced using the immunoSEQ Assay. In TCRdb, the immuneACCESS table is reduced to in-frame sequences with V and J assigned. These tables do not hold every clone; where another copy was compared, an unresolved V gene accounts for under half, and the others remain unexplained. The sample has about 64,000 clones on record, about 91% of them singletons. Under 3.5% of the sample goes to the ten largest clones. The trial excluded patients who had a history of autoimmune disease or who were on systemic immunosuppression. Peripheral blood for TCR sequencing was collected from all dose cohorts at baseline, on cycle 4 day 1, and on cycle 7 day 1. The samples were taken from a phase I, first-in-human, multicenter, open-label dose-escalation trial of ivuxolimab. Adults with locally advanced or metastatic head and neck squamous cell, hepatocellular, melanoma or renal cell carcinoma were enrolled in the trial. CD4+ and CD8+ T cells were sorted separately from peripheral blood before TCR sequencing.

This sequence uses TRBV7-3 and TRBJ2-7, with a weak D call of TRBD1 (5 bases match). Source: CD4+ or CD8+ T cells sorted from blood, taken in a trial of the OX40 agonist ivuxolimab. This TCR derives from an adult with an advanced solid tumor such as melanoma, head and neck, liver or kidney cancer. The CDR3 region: CASSLRRQPTFYEQYF. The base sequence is TGTGCCAGCAGCTTAAGGAGACAGCCGACTTTCTACGAGCAGTACTTC.